This TCR beta chain was recovered during a study of blood T cell repertoires in COVID-19. Study context: T cells, B-cell-depleted T cells, or PBMCs provided the cDNA or gDNA that served as material.

This CDR3 comprises 14 residues. Germline CDR1 MNHEY, CDR2 SMNVEV (reference sequence). The V end lost 6 bases, the J end lost 0 bases, and 11 bases lay between the germline ends. Clones were read by immunoSEQ multiplex PCR, and TCRdb kept only the in-frame ones, dropping some. The data contain tens of thousands of clones, roughly 88% of them singletons. Sequenced sample: peripheral blood. This receptor was identified in a human donor in a cohort sampled during active COVID-19. The chain employs TRBV27 and TRBJ1-1; unclear D gene. DNA for the CDR3: TGTGCCAGCAGGGCTCATCATATGAACACTGAAGCTTTCTTT. Protein sequence: CASRAHHMNTEAFF.